What follows describes a single T cell receptor (beta chain). Its antigen is currently not known. Base qualities were left out, and no much larger clone turns up one base away. The sample originates from a study of neoadjuvant anti-PD-1 for oral cavity cancer (dated by TCRdb to about 2021). About the investigation overall: Before curative-intent surgical resection, most patients were given three to four biweekly doses of nivolumab at 3 mg/kg. A roughly 30% response rate was observed in the parent correlative cohort, in which around 12 patients were included. For patients who did not progress, a fourth nivolumab dose was given around day 43, followed by definitive surgical resection on days 50-56. Patients with complete response, partial response or stable disease by RECIST 1.1 were defined as responders, whereas patients with progression were defined as non-responders. General conclusions and limits of the study: Higher pretreatment blood Treg/Th17 ratios correlated with higher pretreatment blood TCRbeta clonality and lower post-treatment tumor TCRbeta clonality. After neoadjuvant nivolumab, non-responders showed significantly higher T cell clonality (Gini index) in PBMCs than responders did. Only a few patients per response group were included in the TCR analyses, and the authors called for validation in larger cohorts.

PBMC libraries used mostly approximately 480 ng of input genomic DNA for deep sequencing, with six replicates per sample. TCRbeta libraries were prepared with the immunoSEQ hsTCRbeta kit according to the manufacturer's instructions. The finished libraries were brought together in one pool at 2.5 to 3.5 nM, which was then read using an Illumina NovaSeq 6000 S4 flow cell. On the authors' methods: The immunoSEQ Analyzer handled quality control and preprocessing of the raw data. The analysis was restricted to productive rearrangements, with each unique CDR3 amino acid sequence defining a clonotype. Repertoire clonality was estimated as the Gini-Simpson index, which was computed with the R package tcR. Student's t test was used to compare Gini indices, while Pearson correlation assessed associations with tumor size change. Sourced from immuneACCESS, this table was stored by TCRdb with only in-frame sequences that have V and J called. A share of the clones is absent; for the studies checked, an unresolved V gene accounts for under half, and the remainder has no known explanation. D and trimming were read from the DNA, whereas the V and J calls and clone size are those reported in that table. The sample contains 75,000 to 100,000 clones, under 90% of them found a single time. About 2.9% of the sample belongs to the ten largest clones.

From the cysteine up to the phenylalanine, the CDR3 has a length of 13 residues. Of all the DNA, just the CDR3 is kept, 39 bases in frame from base 1. At the junction V is shortened by 9 bases and J by 6 bases; bases outside the gene matches: 6. CDR1 and CDR2 are read off the germline V gene as MNHEY and SVGAGI. The time point label on this specimen signifies: before neoadjuvant nivolumab. Patients had been newly diagnosed with stage II-IVA oral cavity squamous cell carcinoma, and no prior systemic or radiation treatment had been given to the patients. The cohort was made up of patients with locally advanced, HPV-negative oral cavity squamous cell carcinoma. Peripheral blood mononuclear cells were analyzed directly, without maintenance or expansion in culture. Samples were obtained from a longitudinal correlative study of a single-arm phase II trial of neoadjuvant nivolumab in oral cavity squamous cell carcinoma. Genomic DNA-based TCRbeta sequencing was performed on subject-matched pre- and post-treatment PBMCs and tumors from three responders and three non-responders. Peripheral blood mononuclear cells were drawn once before nivolumab treatment and a second time after treatment, when surgery took place. Genomic DNA was isolated from PBMCs using the Maxwell RSC DNA from Cells kit.

The chain uses TRBV6-5 and TRBJ2-7; 12 nucleotides in the junction match TRBD2. Material: PBMCs, obtained before nivolumab (anti-PD-1) treatment. This receptor was taken from a person aged 35-79 years with oral cavity squamous cell carcinoma. CDR3 loop: CASTLAGGFEQYF. Here is the DNA: TGTGCCAGTACTCTAGCGGGAGGGTTCGAGCAGTACTTC.